This is a list of T cell receptor beta chains from one sample in a study of human T cells and chemical hapten exposure. From the RACE reads, TCRdb called clonotypes with MiXCR, one entry per CDR3 protein. The sample yields roughly 100,000 distinct CDR3 sequences, approximately 36% seen once. This specimen was whole blood, taken in connection with sensitization to the hapten diphenylcyclopropenone (DPC). Receptor source: a man between 35 and 55 years old with alopecia areata. Some clones in this sample may be carry-over from other donors' samples. The CDR3 runs from the conserved cysteine through the conserved F or W. A D gene is named only where the DNA matches it firmly. Rows give clone size only sometimes, using once, few, many, or a class for an expanded clone.

d_call,j_call,v_call,clone_size,cdr3_aa,cdr3_nt
TRBD1,TRBJ2-1,TRBV29-1,NA,CSVHLGQGNYNEQFF,TGCAGCGTGCACCTGGGACAGGGGAATTACAATGAGCAGTTCTTC
NA,TRBJ2-7,TRBV7-9,NA,CASSFSYEQYF,TGTGCCAGCAGCTTCTCCTACGAGCAGTACTTC
TRBD1,TRBJ2-2,TRBV5-1,many,CASSLDRTGELFF,TGCGCCAGCAGTCTGGACAGGACCGGGGAGCTGTTTTTT
TRBD2,TRBJ2-3,TRBV12-3/TRBV12-4,NA,CASRTSGSVDTQYF,TGTGCCAGCAGGACTAGCGGGAGCGTAGATACGCAGTATTTT
NA,TRBJ2-4,TRBV4-3,NA,CASSQDNRPRNIQYF,TGCGCCAGCAGCCAAGATAATAGACCTAGAAACATTCAGTACTTC
TRBD1,TRBJ1-1,TRBV2,NA,CASRGTGFLRKDTEAFF,TGTGCCAGCAGAGGGACAGGGTTTTTGCGAAAGGACACTGAAGCTTTCTTT
NA,TRBJ2-4,TRBV6-2/TRBV6-3,NA,CASNTGGGVQYF,TGTGCCAGCAACACAGGCGGAGGCGTTCAGTACTTC
NA,TRBJ1-1,TRBV18,NA,CASSPSDSTEAFF,TGTGCCAGCTCACCATCGGACAGCACTGAAGCTTTCTTT
TRBD2,TRBJ2-3,TRBV14,NA,CASSKLAGSADTQYF,TGTGCCAGCAGCAAATTAGCGGGAAGCGCAGATACGCAGTATTTT
NA,TRBJ2-1,TRBV12-5,few,CASGLLTNEQFF,TGTGCTAGTGGTTTGCTTACTAATGAGCAGTTCTTC
TRBD1,TRBJ1-1,TRBV2,few,CASSERGTGGDEAFF,TGTGCCAGCAGTGAACGGGGGACAGGGGGCGATGAAGCTTTCTTT
NA,TRBJ2-1,TRBV29-1,NA,CSVEEAQTEQFF,TGCAGCGTTGAAGAGGCCCAGACTGAGCAGTTCTTC
TRBD1,TRBJ2-5,TRBV24-1,few,CATSVTGAGETQYF,TGTGCCACCAGTGTCACAGGGGCGGGAGAGACCCAGTACTTC
TRBD2,TRBJ2-3,TRBV11-3,NA,CASSPKRESPDTQYF,TGTGCCAGCAGCCCAAAGCGGGAGTCCCCAGATACGCAGTATTTT
TRBD1,TRBJ2-3,TRBV6-6,few,CASSLRTGGGTDTQYF,TGTGCCAGCAGCCTCCGGACAGGGGGGGGCACAGATACGCAGTATTTT
NA,TRBJ2-3,TRBV20-1,few,CSAPYGDTQYF,TGCAGTGCTCCCTATGGAGATACGCAGTATTTT
NA,TRBJ2-3,TRBV11-1,NA,CASSLDPYRTDTQYF,TGTGCCAGCAGCCTGGACCCTTATCGCACAGATACGCAGTATTTT
NA,TRBJ1-6,TRBV6-2/TRBV6-3,NA,CASSYWGVGSPLHF,TGTGCCAGCAGTTACTGGGGCGTTGGATCACCCCTCCACTTT
TRBD1,TRBJ1-1,TRBV15,few,CATSRDRQGNEAFF,TGTGCCACCAGCAGAGATCGACAGGGGAATGAAGCTTTCTTT
NA,TRBJ2-3,TRBV7-8,few,CASSLAPYTDTQYF,TGTGCCAGCAGCTTAGCACCTTACACAGATACGCAGTATTTT
TRBD2,TRBJ2-1,TRBV6-6,NA,CASSIGLALGGFF,TGTGCCAGCAGCATTGGACTAGCTCTTGGTGGGTTCTTC
NA,TRBJ2-1,TRBV14,NA,CASSPGLQPYNEQFF,TGTGCCAGCAGCCCCGGACTCCAGCCTTACAATGAGCAGTTCTTC
TRBD2,TRBJ2-6,TRBV6-5,few,CASSSSTSPSGANVLTF,TGTGCCAGCAGTTCGTCGACTAGCCCCTCTGGGGCCAACGTCCTGACTTTC
TRBD2,TRBJ2-7,TRBV18,few,CASSDAGTIESEQYF,TGTGCCAGCTCAGATGCCGGGACTATCGAGTCTGAGCAGTACTTC
TRBD2,TRBJ2-3,TRBV20-1,few,CSARGTSGSITDTQYF,TGCAGTGCTAGAGGGACTAGCGGGAGTATCACAGATACGCAGTATTTT
TRBD2,TRBJ2-1,TRBV7-9,few,CASSLRGLASQEQFF,TGTGCCAGCAGCTTAAGGGGACTAGCATCTCAGGAGCAGTTCTTC
TRBD1,TRBJ2-4,TRBV20-1,few,CSVGTGFQNIQYF,TGCAGTGTTGGGACAGGGTTTCAAAACATTCAGTACTTC
TRBD1,TRBJ2-2,TRBV29-1,NA,CSVEGRPGTGFAGELFF,TGCAGCGTTGAAGGACGTCCCGGGACAGGGTTCGCCGGGGAGCTGTTTTTT
NA,TRBJ2-3,TRBV6-2/TRBV6-3,NA,CASSFSLWTGQTDTQYF,TGTGCCAGCAGCTTCTCCCTTTGGACTGGTCAGACAGATACGCAGTATTTT
NA,TRBJ2-3,TRBV20-1,NA,CSARDRATDTQYF,TGCAGTGCTAGGGATAGGGCAACAGATACGCAGTATTTT
NA,TRBJ1-2,TRBV7-2,few,CASSLAPPNYGYTF,TGTGCCAGCAGCTTAGCGCCGCCGAACTATGGCTACACCTTC
NA,TRBJ1-5,TRBV12-3/TRBV12-4,NA,CASSPRQSNQPQHF,TGTGCCAGCAGTCCCCGACAGAGCAATCAGCCCCAGCATTTT
NA,TRBJ1-2,TRBV21-1,NA,CASSTHRQRPSPNYGYTF,TGTGCCAGCAGCACCCACCGACAGCGCCCGTCCCCCAACTATGGCTACACCTTC
TRBD2,TRBJ2-1,TRBV18,once,CASSRLDGRSSNEQFF,TGTGCCAGCTCACGACTGGACGGGAGGAGTAGCAATGAGCAGTTCTTC
NA,TRBJ1-5,TRBV20-1,few,CSARGLGGRSNQPQHF,TGCAGTGCTAGAGGCTTGGGGGGTCGGAGCAATCAGCCCCAGCATTTT
NA,TRBJ2-3,TRBV7-2,NA,CASSAQGTDTQYF,TGTGCCAGCAGCGCCCAGGGCACAGATACGCAGTATTTT
NA,TRBJ2-6,TRBV7-2,many,CASSLAAGGANVLTF,TGTGCCAGCAGCTTAGCGGCGGGCGGGGCCAACGTCCTGACTTTC
NA,TRBJ2-3,TRBV7-3,NA,CASSLTASRRTDTQYF,TGTGCCAGCAGCTTAACGGCTAGCAGACGCACAGATACGCAGTATTTT
TRBD2,TRBJ2-7,TRBV7-9,NA,CASSFHGRAKQYF,TGTGCCAGCAGCTTCCACGGGAGGGCCAAGCAGTACTTC
TRBD2,TRBJ2-3,TRBV10-3,NA,CAIRLAPGLAGGATDTQYF,TGTGCCATCAGATTGGCGCCGGGACTAGCGGGAGGGGCCACAGATACGCAGTATTTT
NA,TRBJ1-1,TRBV29-1,NA,CSVDGGARVTEAFF,TGCAGCGTTGATGGGGGGGCGCGGGTTACTGAAGCTTTCTTT
TRBD1,TRBJ1-3,TRBV20-1,NA,CSGTGGSGNTIYF,TGCAGCGGAACAGGGGGCTCTGGAAACACCATATATTTT
NA,TRBJ2-5,TRBV18,NA,CASSTGRETQYF,TGTGCCAGCTCGACAGGTCGAGAGACCCAGTACTTC
TRBD2,TRBJ2-7,TRBV7-8,few,CASSLGLRGGQLSRTYEQYF,TGTGCCAGCAGCTTAGGATTGCGGGGGGGACAATTATCCCGCACGTACGAGCAGTACTTC
NA,TRBJ1-5,TRBV7-8,NA,CASSLDRFSNQPQHF,TGTGCCAGCAGCTTAGACAGGTTTAGCAATCAGCCCCAGCATTTT
TRBD1,TRBJ1-4,TRBV20-1,NA,CSASLTGGSTNEKLFF,TGCAGTGCTAGTTTAACAGGGGGCTCAACTAATGAAAAACTGTTTTTT
NA,TRBJ2-5,TRBV24-1,once,CATSEVFRPQETQYF,TGTGCCACCAGTGAAGTTTTTCGACCCCAAGAGACCCAGTACTTC
NA,TRBJ2-1,TRBV12-3/TRBV12-4,few,CASSLDWVGEQFF,TGTGCCAGCAGTTTAGATTGGGTAGGTGAGCAGTTCTTC
NA,TRBJ1-6,TRBV6-1,NA,CAVRSSGNSPLHF,TGTGCCGTCCGCAGTTCCGGAAATTCACCCCTCCACTTT
NA,TRBJ1-3,TRBV6-5,few,CASSFAVSGNTIYF,TGTGCCAGCAGTTTTGCAGTCTCTGGAAACACCATATATTTT
TRBD2,TRBJ2-1,TRBV7-2,few,CASSGQAGGLYNEQFF,TGTGCCAGCAGCGGACAAGCGGGGGGACTATACAATGAGCAGTTCTTC
NA,TRBJ2-7,TRBV11-1,NA,CASSLGRYRYEQYF,TGTGCCAGCAGCTTGGGCCGATACCGCTACGAGCAGTACTTC
TRBD2,TRBJ2-1,TRBV5-1,NA,CASSLYSTSGGGNEQFF,TGCGCCAGCAGCTTATACTCCACTAGCGGAGGGGGCAATGAGCAGTTCTTC
NA,TRBJ2-3,TRBV3-1,NA,CASSQGLHPTDTQYF,TGTGCCAGCAGCCAAGGACTCCACCCCACAGATACGCAGTATTTT